This entry is about one T cell receptor beta chain. The antigen is unknown. TCRdb's table, derived via immunoSEQ multiplex PCR, lists solely in-frame clones and lacks some. The data contain under 55,000 clones, approximately 70% of them singletons. The V end lost 6 bases, the J end lost 3 bases, and 9 bases lay between the germline ends. The CDR3 has 12 residues. Germline-derived CDR1 and CDR2 are SNHLY and FYNNEI. Before sequencing, viral peptide pools were used by the ViraFEST assay to expand antigen-specific CD4+ T cells. Upon completion of 10 days in culture, CD4+ T cells were isolated. Their SARS-CoV-2 infection, verified by PCR, occurred between March and December 2020. This sample was included in a study of vaccination effects on CD4 cells after COVID-19.

The TCR was taken from a human donor who had a prior SARS-CoV-2 infection. The source was CD4+ T cells from PBMCs cultured with a peptide pool, collected before COVID-19 vaccination. The V and J genes are TRBV2 and TRBJ2-7; perhaps TRBD1 as D (6 bases). CDR3 region: CASRRQDYEQYF. The CDR3 bases are TGTGCCAGCAGGAGACAGGACTACGAGCAGTACTTC. The full variable domain, completed using reference TRBV2 and TRBJ2-7, is EPEVTQTPSHQVTQMGQEVILRCVPISNHLYFYWYRQILGQKVEFLVSFYNNEISEKSEIFDDQFSVERPDGSNFTLKIRSTKLEDSAMYFCASRRQDYEQYFGPGTRLTVT.